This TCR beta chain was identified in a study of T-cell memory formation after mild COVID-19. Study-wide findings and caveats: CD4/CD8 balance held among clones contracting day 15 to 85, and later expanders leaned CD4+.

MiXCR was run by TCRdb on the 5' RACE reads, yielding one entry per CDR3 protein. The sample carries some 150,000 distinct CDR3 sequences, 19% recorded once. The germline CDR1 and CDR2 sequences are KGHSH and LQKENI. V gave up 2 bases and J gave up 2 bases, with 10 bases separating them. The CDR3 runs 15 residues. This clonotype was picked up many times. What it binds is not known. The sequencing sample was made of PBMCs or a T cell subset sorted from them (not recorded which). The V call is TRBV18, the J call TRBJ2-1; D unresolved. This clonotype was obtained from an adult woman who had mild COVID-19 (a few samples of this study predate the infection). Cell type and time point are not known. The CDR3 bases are TGTGCCAGCTCACCAACCACTGCAGCCTACAATGAGCAGTTCTTC. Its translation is CASSPTTAAYNEQFF.